The 16 T cell receptor beta chains listed next were all sequenced from one sample in a study of T cells in Graves' hyperthyroidism and ophthalmopathy (dated by TCRdb to between 2018 and 2020). The library was made by multiplex PCR. The sample was run on an Illumina HiSeq 2000. TCR beta CDR3 regions were amplified from RNA transcripts. The first round of RT-PCR for the TCR CDR3 was performed with the HTBI primer set and the Qiagen OneStep RT-PCR kit. TCRdb reprocessed the public reads (quality trimming at Q25 with fastp, clone calling with MiXCR) and kept in-frame beta chains. Every entry covers one CDR3 protein and lists the most common genes and DNA from its rows. This sample gives about 270,000 distinct CDR3 sequences in total; 20% to 25% of them show up just once. The ten largest clonotypes hold 50% to 75% of the sample. Sample: blood. The receptors originated from a man aged 25 to 45 with Graves' ophthalmopathy.

As DNA, the CDR3 is TGTGCCACTAATAAAGACGGGAGGGCCCCGTCTCAATTCTTC. Translation: CATNKDGRAPSQFF. This chain connects TRBV28 to TRBJ2-1; the match to TRBD2 covers 8 bases. The CDR3 length is 14 residues. Trimming at V came to 10 bases and at J to 16 bases, leaving 21 bases not matched to a gene. Germline CDR1 reads MDHEN; CDR2 reads SYDVKM.

This clonotype was observed a handful of times. This chain joins TRBV6-6 and TRBJ2-7; 9 bases map to TRBD2. The CDR3 runs to 15 residues. Germline loops: CDR1 MNHNY, CDR2 SVGAGI (reference sequence). V dropped 7 bases and J dropped 4; count of bases not matched to a gene: 11. CDR3 in amino acids: CASNKLAGEIYEQYF. CDR3 sequence (DNA): TGTGCCAGCAATAAATTAGCGGGGGAAATTTACGAGCAGTACTTC.

There are many counts of this clonotype. The chain joins TRBV11-2 to TRBJ2-1; TRBD2 matches 8 bases. Germline CDR1 SGHAT, CDR2 FQNNGV. Trimming took 5 bases from V and 7 from J; bases not matched to a gene: 7. The CDR3 is 14 amino acids. In DNA form, the CDR3 reads TGTGCCAGCAGCCTTTCCGGGACTAGGAATGAGCAGTTCTTC. This sequence encodes CASSLSGTRNEQFF.

This clonotype was seen repeatedly, ten times or more. The rearrangement joins TRBV11-3 to TRBJ2-3; weak D call: TRBD2 (5 bases). Trimming took off 3 bases at V and 7 bases at J, with 29 bases between the two ends. This CDR3 has 19 amino acids. Germline-derived CDR1 and CDR2 are SGHNT and YENEEA. The CDR3 reads CASSLGRIGRPDVRYTQYF. For the CDR3, the DNA is TGTGCCAGCAGCTTGGGGAGAATTGGACGGCCAGACGTGAGGTATACGCAGTATTTT. Full variable domain (remainder filled in from reference TRBV11-3 and TRBJ2-3): EAGVVQSPRYKIIEKKQPVAFWCNPISGHNTLYWYLQNLGQGPELLIRYENEEAVDDSQLPKDRFSAERLKGVDSTLKIQPAELGDSAVYLCASSLGRIGRPDVRYTQYFGPGTRLTVL.

This clonotype was seen at least ten times. The chain combines TRBV20-1 with TRBJ2-5; TRBD2 agrees at 7 bases. With V trimmed by 1 base and J by 2 bases, 4 bases remained unmatched. This CDR3 spans 14 amino acids. CDR1 and CDR2 (germline): DFQATT, SNEGSKA (reference sequence). For the CDR3, the DNA is TGCAGTGCTAGAGGCGGGAGTTGGCAAGAGACCCAGTACTTC. Its protein is CSARGGSWQETQYF.

Concerning this clonotype: One base away lies a much larger clone, so this may be a sequencing read error. J is TRBJ2-3 and V is TRBV11-2, with D hard to call. Germline V CDR1 and CDR2: SGHAT, FQNNGV. Trimming cost V 3 bases and J 0 bases, with 4 bases left between them. The CDR3 sequence is 13 residues long. DNA of the CDR3: TGTGCCAGCAGCTTCTATAGCACAGATACGCAGTATTTT. It translates to CASSFYSTDTQYF.

This chain connects TRBV5-1 to TRBJ1-2; 8 positions agree with TRBD1. Trimming removed 3 bases from V and 0 bases from J; junction bases left unmatched: 4. The CDR3 has 15 amino acids. Germline CDR1 is SGHRS and CDR2 is YFSETQ. The CDR3 loop is CASSWGTGANYGYTF. CDR3 in DNA: TGCGCCAGCAGCTGGGGGACAGGAGCTAACTATGGCTACACCTTC.

This clonotype has a count of ten or more. The V gene is TRBV30, the J gene TRBJ2-5; 7 nucleotides match TRBD1. The CDR3 spans 12 residues. Germline assignment: CDR1 GTSNPN and CDR2 SVGIG (reference sequence). J was trimmed by 5 bases and V by 0 bases; bases with no gene match: 0. The CDR3 sequence: CAWSVQGETQYF. DNA for the CDR3: TGTGCCTGGAGTGTACAGGGGGAGACCCAGTACTTC.

The table lists this clonotype with many counts. The chain joins TRBV7-9 to TRBJ2-7, with D unclear. The CDR3 has 14 residues. The germline V and J ends were trimmed by 6 bases and 2 bases, with 14 bases remaining between them. The germline V gene has CDR1 SEHNR and CDR2 FQNEAQ (reference sequence). This CDR3 reads CASRSDGKPYEQYF. CDR3 bases: TGTGCCAGCAGGTCGGACGGCAAACCCTACGAGCAGTACTTC. The variable domain in full, completed from reference TRBV7-9 and TRBJ2-7, reads DTGVSQNPRHKITKRGQNVTFRCDPISEHNRLYWYRQTLGQGPEFLTYFQNEAQLEKSRLLSDRFSAERPKGSFSTLEIQRTEQGDSAMYLCASRSDGKPYEQYFGPGTRLTVT.

There are a few counts of this clonotype. The chain uses TRBV19 and TRBJ1-1; 10 nucleotides line up with TRBD1. V was pared by 3 bases and J by 3 bases, with 4 bases of the junction left unmatched. Germline values: CDR1 LNHDA, CDR2 SQIVND (reference sequence). The CDR3 length is 15 residues. The CDR3 here is CASSILGQGDTEAFF. In DNA, the CDR3 is TGTGCCAGTAGTATCCTCGGACAGGGGGACACTGAAGCTTTCTTT. The full variable domain, its missing parts supplied by reference TRBV19 and TRBJ1-1, is DGGITQSPKYLFRKEGQNVTLSCEQNLNHDAMYWYRQDPGQGLRLIYYSQIVNDFQKGDIAEGYSVSREKKESFPLTVTSAQKNPTAFYLCASSILGQGDTEAFFGQGTRLTVV.

This clonotype was observed at least ten times. The chain combines TRBV6-1 with TRBJ2-3; the D gene is possibly TRBD2 (7 bases). V was clipped by 8 bases and J by 6 bases, with 18 bases between them. Germline V gives CDR1 MNHNS, CDR2 SASEGT. The CDR3 sequence is 14 residues long. CDR3 coding DNA: TGTGCCAGCGGGGGGGGGCTCGAGTGGGATACGCAGTATTTT. It encodes CASGGGLEWDTQYF.

In this sample, this clonotype turned up many times. J is TRBJ1-1 and V is TRBV20-1; TRBD1 might be the D (6 bases). Trimming pared 4 bases from V and 0 bases from J, leaving 9 bases between. The length of the CDR3 is 13 residues. Germline V lookup: CDR1 DFQATT, CDR2 SNEGSKA (reference sequence). The CDR3 loop is CSAKQGLNTEAFF. For the CDR3, the DNA is TGCAGTGCTAAACAGGGCCTGAACACTGAAGCTTTCTTT.

The J gene is TRBJ2-7, the V gene TRBV6-1; a weak D match, TRBD1 (8 bases). Germline values: CDR1 MNHNS, CDR2 SASEGT. The CDR3 runs to 15 residues. Trimming took off 5 bases at V and 6 bases at J, with 20 bases between the two ends. The CDR3 is CASSYSGTGAFEQYF. As DNA, the CDR3 is TGTGCCAGCAGTTACAGCGGGACAGGAGCTTTCGAGCAGTACTTC.

There are a few counts of this clonotype. The V call is TRBV6-1, the J call TRBJ2-3; 11 bases map to TRBD2. Germline CDR1 and CDR2: MNHNS and SASEGT. The CDR3 contains 15 residues. V lost 6 bases to trimming and J lost 0 bases; unmatched junction nucleotides: 2. CDR3 DNA: TGTGCCAGCAGGATAGCGGGAGGGAGCACAGATACGCAGTATTTT. Translated: CASRIAGGSTDTQYF.

V gene TRBV19 combines with J gene TRBJ2-2; 13 positions agree with TRBD2. Germline assignment: CDR1 LNHDA and CDR2 SQIVND (reference sequence). The CDR3 is 15 amino acids. V lost 5 bases and J lost 8; bases outside the gene matches: 5. The CDR3 spells CASSGGLAGVGELFF. CDR3 coding DNA: TGTGCCAGTAGTGGTGGACTAGCGGGAGTTGGGGAGCTGTTTTTT.

This clonotype was counted many times. Here the CDR3 DNA reads TGCAGTGGGCTAGCGGGAGGGTTAGCTCACAATGAGCAGTTCTTC. It is translated as CSGLAGGLAHNEQFF. The chain has TRBV20-1 and TRBJ2-1; the match to TRBD2 covers 12 bases. Germline V lookup: CDR1 DFQATT, CDR2 SNEGSKA (reference sequence). CDR3 length: 15 amino acids. Trimming at V came to 7 bases and at J to 5 bases, leaving 9 bases not matched to a gene.